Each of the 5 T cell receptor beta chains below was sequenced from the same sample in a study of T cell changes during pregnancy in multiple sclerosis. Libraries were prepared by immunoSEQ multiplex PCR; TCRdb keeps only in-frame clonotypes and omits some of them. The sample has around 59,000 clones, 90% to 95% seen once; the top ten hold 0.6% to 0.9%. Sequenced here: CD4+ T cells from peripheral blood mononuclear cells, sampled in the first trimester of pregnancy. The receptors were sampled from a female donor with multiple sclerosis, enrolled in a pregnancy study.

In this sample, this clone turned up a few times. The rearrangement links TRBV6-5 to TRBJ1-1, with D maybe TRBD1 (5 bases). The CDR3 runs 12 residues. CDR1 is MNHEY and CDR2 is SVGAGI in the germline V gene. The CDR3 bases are TGTGTCGCGACCGACAGCAACACTGAAGCTTTCTTT. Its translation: CVATDSNTEAFF.

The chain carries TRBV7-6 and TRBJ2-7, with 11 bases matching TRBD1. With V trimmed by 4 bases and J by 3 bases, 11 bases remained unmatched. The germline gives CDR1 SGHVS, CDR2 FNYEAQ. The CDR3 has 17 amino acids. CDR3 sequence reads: CASSSPGPGTGGYEQYF. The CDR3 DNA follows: TGTGCCAGCAGCTCGCCCGGTCCCGGGACAGGGGGCTACGAGCAGTACTTC.

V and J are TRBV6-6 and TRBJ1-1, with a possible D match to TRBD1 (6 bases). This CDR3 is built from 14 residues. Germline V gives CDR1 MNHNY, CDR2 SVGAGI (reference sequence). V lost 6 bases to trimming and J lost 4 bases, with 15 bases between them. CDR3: CASRREGEGTEAFF. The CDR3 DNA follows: TGTGCCAGCAGGCGAGAGGGGGAGGGCACTGAAGCTTTCTTT.

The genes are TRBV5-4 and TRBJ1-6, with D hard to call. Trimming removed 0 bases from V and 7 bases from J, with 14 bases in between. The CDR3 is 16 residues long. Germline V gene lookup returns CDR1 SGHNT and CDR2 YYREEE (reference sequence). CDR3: CASSLAAGLANSPLHF. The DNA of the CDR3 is TGTGCCAGCAGCTTGGCGGCCGGGTTAGCGAATTCACCCCTCCACTTT.

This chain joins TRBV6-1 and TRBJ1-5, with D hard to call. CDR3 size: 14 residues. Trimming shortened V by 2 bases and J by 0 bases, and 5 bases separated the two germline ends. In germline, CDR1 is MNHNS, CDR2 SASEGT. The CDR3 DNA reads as TGTGCCAGCAGTGAACAGATTAGCAATCAGCCCCAGCATTTT. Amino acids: CASSEQISNQPQHF.